This TCR beta chain was recovered during a study of blood T cell repertoires in COVID-19. As processed by the authors: Estimation of nucleated cell counts relied on the amplification of reference gene primers. The assay was immunoSEQ multiplex PCR, and TCRdb's table has in-frame clones only and misses some. The V and J calls and the clone size are those of that table, but D and trimming were determined from the DNA. The top ten hold less than 1.5% of the sample, which has 50,000 to 80,000 clones, over 85% seen once. The CDR3 length is 13 residues. The ends lost 5 bases at V and 8 bases at J; junction bases unmatched: 6. Looked up from germline, CDR1 is LNHDA and CDR2 is SQIVND (reference sequence).

The V gene is TRBV19, the J gene TRBJ2-1, with 7 bases matching TRBD1. The sequencing input was peripheral blood. The receptor was derived from a man between 60 and 70 years old with acute or convalescent COVID-19. CDR3 amino acids: CASSLQGRDEQFF. The CDR3 nucleotides read TGTGCCAGTAGTTTACAGGGGCGCGATGAGCAGTTCTTC.